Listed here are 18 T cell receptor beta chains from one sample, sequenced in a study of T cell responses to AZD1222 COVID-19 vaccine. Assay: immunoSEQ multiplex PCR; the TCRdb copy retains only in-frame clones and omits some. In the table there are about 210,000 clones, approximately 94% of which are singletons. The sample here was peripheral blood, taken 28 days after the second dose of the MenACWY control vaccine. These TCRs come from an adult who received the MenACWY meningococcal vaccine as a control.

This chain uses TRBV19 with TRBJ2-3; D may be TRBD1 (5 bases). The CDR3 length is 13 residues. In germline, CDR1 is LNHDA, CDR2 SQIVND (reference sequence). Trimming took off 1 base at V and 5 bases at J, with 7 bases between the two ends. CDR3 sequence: CASSIAGQDTQYF. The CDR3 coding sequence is TGTGCCAGTAGTATAGCCGGACAAGATACGCAGTATTTT.

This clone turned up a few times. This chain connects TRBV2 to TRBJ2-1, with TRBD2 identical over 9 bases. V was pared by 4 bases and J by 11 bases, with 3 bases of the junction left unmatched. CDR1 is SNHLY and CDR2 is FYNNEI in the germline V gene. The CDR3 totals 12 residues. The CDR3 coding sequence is TGTGCCAGCAGTGTGGGACTAGCTAAGCAGTTCTTC. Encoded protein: CASSVGLAKQFF.

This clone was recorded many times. The CDR3 sequence: CASSLPGGGSYEQYF. In nucleotides, the CDR3 is TGTGCCAGCAGCCTCCCGGGAGGTGGCTCCTACGAGCAGTACTTC. The chain uses TRBV28 and TRBJ2-7; 7 nucleotides align to TRBD2. CDR3 length: 15 amino acids. CDR1 MDHEN and CDR2 SYDVKM come from the germline V gene. V gave up 6 bases and J gave up 0 bases; unmatched junction bases: 8. Complete variable domain (other parts from reference TRBV28 and TRBJ2-7): DVKVTQSSRYLVKRTGEKVFLECVQDMDHENMFWYRQDPGLGLRLIYFSYDVKMKEKGDIPEGYSVSREKKERFSLILESASTNQTSMYLCASSLPGGGSYEQYFGPGTRLTVT.

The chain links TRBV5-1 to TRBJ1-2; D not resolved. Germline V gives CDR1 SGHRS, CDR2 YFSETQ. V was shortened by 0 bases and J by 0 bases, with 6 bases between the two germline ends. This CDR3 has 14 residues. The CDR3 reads CASSLDRANYGYTF. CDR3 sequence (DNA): TGCGCCAGCAGCTTGGACAGAGCTAACTATGGCTACACCTTC.

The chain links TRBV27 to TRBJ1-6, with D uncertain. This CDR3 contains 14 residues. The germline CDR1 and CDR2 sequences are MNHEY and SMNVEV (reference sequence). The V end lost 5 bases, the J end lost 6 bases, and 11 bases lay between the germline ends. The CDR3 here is CASSPNRANSPLHF. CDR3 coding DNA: TGTGCCAGCAGTCCTAACCGGGCTAATTCACCCCTCCACTTT.

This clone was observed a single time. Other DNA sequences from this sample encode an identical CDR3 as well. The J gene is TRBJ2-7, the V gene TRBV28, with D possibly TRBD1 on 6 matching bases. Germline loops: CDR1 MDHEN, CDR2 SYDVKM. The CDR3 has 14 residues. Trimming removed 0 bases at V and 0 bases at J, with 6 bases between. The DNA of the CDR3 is TGTGCCAGCAGTTTATGGACAGGCTCCTACGAGCAGTACTTC. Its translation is CASSLWTGSYEQYF.

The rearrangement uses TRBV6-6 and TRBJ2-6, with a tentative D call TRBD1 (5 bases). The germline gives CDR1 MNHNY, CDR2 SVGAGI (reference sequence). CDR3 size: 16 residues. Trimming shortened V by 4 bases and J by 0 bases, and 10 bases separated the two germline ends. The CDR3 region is CASSLTQGSGANVLTF. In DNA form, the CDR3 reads TGTGCCAGCAGTTTGACCCAGGGCTCTGGGGCCAACGTCCTGACTTTC.

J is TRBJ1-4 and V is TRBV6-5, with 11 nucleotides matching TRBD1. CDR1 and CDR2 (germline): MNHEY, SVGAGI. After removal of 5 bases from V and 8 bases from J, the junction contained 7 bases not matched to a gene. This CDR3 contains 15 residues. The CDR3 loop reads CASSTTGTGGEKLFF. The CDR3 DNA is TGTGCCAGCAGTACGACCGGGACAGGGGGAGAAAAACTGTTTTTT.

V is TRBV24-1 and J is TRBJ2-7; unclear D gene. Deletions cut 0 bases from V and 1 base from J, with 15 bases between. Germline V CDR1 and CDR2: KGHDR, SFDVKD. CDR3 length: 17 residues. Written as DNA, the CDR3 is TGTGCCACCAGTGATTTGTGGCACAGAGTTCTGTCCTACGAGCAGTACTTC. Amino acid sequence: CATSDLWHRVLSYEQYF.

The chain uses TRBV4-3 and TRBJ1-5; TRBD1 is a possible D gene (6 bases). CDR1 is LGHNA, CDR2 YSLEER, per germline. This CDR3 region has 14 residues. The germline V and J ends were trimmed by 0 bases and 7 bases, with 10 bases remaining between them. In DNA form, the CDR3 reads TGCGCCAGCAGCCAAGATATGGGGGCGCAGCCCCAGCATTTT. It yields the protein CASSQDMGAQPQHF.

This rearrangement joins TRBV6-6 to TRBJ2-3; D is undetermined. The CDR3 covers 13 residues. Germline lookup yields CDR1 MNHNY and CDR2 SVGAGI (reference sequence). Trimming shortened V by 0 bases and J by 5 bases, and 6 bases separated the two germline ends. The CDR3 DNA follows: TGTGCCAGCAGTTACTCGACTGAAGATACGCAGTATTTT. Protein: CASSYSTEDTQYF.

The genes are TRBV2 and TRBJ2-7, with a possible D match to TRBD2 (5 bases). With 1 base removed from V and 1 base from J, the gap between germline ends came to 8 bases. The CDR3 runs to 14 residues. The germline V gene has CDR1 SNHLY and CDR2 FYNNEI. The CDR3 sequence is CASSEVEVSYEQYF. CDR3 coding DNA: TGTGCCAGCAGTGAAGTGGAGGTTTCCTACGAGCAGTACTTC.

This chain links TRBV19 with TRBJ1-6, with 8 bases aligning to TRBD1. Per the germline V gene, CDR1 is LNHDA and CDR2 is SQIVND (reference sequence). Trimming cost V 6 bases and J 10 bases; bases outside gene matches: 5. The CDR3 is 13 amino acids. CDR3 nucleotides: TGTGCCAGTAGGGACAGGGTAATCTCACCCCTCCACTTT. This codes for CASRDRVISPLHF.

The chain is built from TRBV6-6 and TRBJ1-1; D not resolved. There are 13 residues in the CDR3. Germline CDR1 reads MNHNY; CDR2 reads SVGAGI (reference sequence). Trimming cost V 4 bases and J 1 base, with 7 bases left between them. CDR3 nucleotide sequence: TGTGCCAGCAGTTCTCGCGGGAACACTGAAGCTTTCTTT. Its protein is CASSSRGNTEAFF.

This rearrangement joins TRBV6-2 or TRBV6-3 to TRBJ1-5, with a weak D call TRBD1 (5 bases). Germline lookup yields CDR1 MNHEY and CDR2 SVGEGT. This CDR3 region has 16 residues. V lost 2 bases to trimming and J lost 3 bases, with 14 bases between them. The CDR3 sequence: CASSYDMGRHNQPQHF. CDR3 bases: TGTGCCAGCAGTTACGATATGGGACGGCACAATCAGCCCCAGCATTTT.

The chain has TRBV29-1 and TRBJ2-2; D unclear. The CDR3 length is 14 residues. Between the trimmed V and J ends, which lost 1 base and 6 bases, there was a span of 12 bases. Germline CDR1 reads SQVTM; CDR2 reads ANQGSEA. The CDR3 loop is CSVEVNYGAGELFF. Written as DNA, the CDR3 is TGCAGCGTTGAAGTGAACTATGGTGCCGGGGAGCTGTTTTTT.

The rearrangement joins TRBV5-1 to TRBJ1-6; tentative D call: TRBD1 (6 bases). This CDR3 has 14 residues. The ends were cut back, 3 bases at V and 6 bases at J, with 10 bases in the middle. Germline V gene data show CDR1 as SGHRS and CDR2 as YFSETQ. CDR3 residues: CASSSDSSNSPLHF. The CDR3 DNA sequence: TGCGCCAGCAGCTCGGACAGCAGTAATTCACCCCTCCACTTT.

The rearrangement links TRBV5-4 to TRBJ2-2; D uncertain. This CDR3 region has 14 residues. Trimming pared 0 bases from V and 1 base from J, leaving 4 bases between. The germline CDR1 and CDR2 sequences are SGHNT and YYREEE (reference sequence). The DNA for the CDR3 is TGTGCCAGCAGCTTGGGCGGGAACACCGGGGAGCTGTTTTTT. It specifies CASSLGGNTGELFF.